These 9 T cell receptor beta chains came from one sample sequenced in a study of multiple sclerosis patients with progressive multifocal leukoencephalopathy. Assay used: immunoSEQ multiplex PCR; TCRdb lists only in-frame clones, some missing. Among fewer than 35,000 clones listed, roughly 90% were seen once. Documented time point: before natalizumab initiation. What was sequenced was PBMCs. Receptors originate from a human donor with multiple sclerosis.

CDR3 region: CASSDRVFGEQYF. The CDR3, as DNA: TGTGCCAGCAGCGACAGGGTTTTTGGCGAGCAGTACTTC. The chain carries TRBV6-5 and TRBJ2-7; 7 nucleotides line up with TRBD1. The CDR3 covers 13 residues. Germline V gene data show CDR1 as MNHEY and CDR2 as SVGAGI. J gave up 6 bases and V 6 bases, and 8 bases lay outside the gene matches.

As concerns this clone: The sample carries other DNA sequences with the same CDR3. The genes are TRBV6-1 and TRBJ1-3, with TRBD1 matching 9 bases. The germline V gene has CDR1 MNHNS and CDR2 SASEGT. With V trimmed by 10 bases and J by 7 bases, 8 bases remained unmatched. This CDR3 region has 13 residues. Here the CDR3 DNA reads TGTGCCATCACAGGGGGCAACGGGAACACCATATATTTT. This sequence encodes CAITGGNGNTIYF.

J is TRBJ1-2 and V is TRBV7-9; TRBD1 matches at 7 bases. J lost 4 bases, V lost 5 bases, and 4 bases had no gene match. The CDR3 loop spans 13 amino acids. Per germline, CDR1 SEHNR and CDR2 FQNEAQ (reference sequence). CDR3 in amino acids: CASSLTGSYGYTF. The CDR3 nucleotides read TGTGCCAGCAGCCTGACAGGGTCCTATGGCTACACCTTC.

The chain links TRBV7-2 to TRBJ2-7; D may be TRBD2 (5 bases). CDR1 is SGHTA and CDR2 is FQGNSA in the germline V gene. CDR3 size: 14 residues. V was cut by 5 bases and J by 4 bases, with 15 bases left in between. The CDR3 region is CASSDRRGRYEQYF. CDR3 DNA sequence: TGTGCCAGCAGCGACCGGCGTGGGAGATACGAGCAGTACTTC.

V gene TRBV5-8 combines with J gene TRBJ1-2, with 7 bases fitting TRBD1. The V and J ends lost 4 bases and 4 bases, in that order; junction bases with no gene match: 7. This CDR3 has 14 residues. Looked up from germline, CDR1 is SGHTS and CDR2 is YDEGEE. CDR3: CASSPRGQIYGYTF. The DNA for the CDR3 is TGTGCCAGCAGCCCCCGGGGACAGATCTATGGCTACACCTTC.

This chain joins TRBV7-2 and TRBJ2-7; D is possibly TRBD1 (5 bases). The V end was cut by 6 bases, the J end by 6 bases, with 15 bases between. The germline V gene encodes CDR1 SGHTA and CDR2 FQGNSA. There are 13 residues in the CDR3. CDR3 nucleotide sequence: TGTGCCAGCAGACCTAATAGGGGTTCCGAGCAGTACTTC. Its translation is CASRPNRGSEQYF.

V is TRBV7-8 and J is TRBJ1-5; no firm D call. The germline CDR1 and CDR2 sequences are SGHVS and FQNEAQ. The V and J ends lost 3 bases and 1 base respectively, with 16 bases between them. The CDR3 extends over 17 amino acids. The CDR3 sequence: CASSFAVNRGSNQPQHF. The CDR3 DNA is TGTGCCAGCAGCTTCGCGGTGAACCGAGGAAGCAATCAGCCCCAGCATTTT.

The rearrangement uses TRBV2 and TRBJ2-5; perhaps D is TRBD1 or TRBD2 (5 bases each). The CDR3 has 15 amino acids. Germline-derived CDR1 and CDR2 are SNHLY and FYNNEI. V lost 6 bases and J lost 1, with 15 bases in between. This CDR3 reads CASSQRGAAQETQYF. DNA for the CDR3: TGTGCCAGCAGCCAACGGGGCGCAGCCCAAGAGACCCAGTACTTC. The complete variable domain, with remaining parts taken from reference TRBV2 and TRBJ2-5, reads EPEVTQTPSHQVTQMGQEVILRCVPISNHLYFYWYRQILGQKVEFLVSFYNNEISEKSEIFDDQFSVERPDGSNFTLKIRSTKLEDSAMYFCASSQRGAAQETQYFGPGTRLLVL.

The chain employs TRBV4-3 and TRBJ1-1; TRBD1 might be the D (5 bases). CDR3 length: 15 amino acids. Trimming took off 0 bases at V and 4 bases at J, with 12 bases between the two ends. Germline V CDR1 and CDR2: LGHNA, YSLEER. The CDR3: CASSQDPREGTEAFF. The DNA for the CDR3 is TGCGCCAGCAGCCAAGATCCCAGGGAGGGCACTGAAGCTTTCTTT.